The clone carrying this TCR beta chain was counted ten times or more. The antigen is undetermined. V gave up 3 bases and J gave up 4 bases; unmatched junction bases: 3. In germline, CDR1 is SGHKS, CDR2 YYEKEE (reference sequence). This CDR3 spans 14 amino acids. This sample is drawn from a study of T-cell memory formation after mild COVID-19. Turning to the study itself: The study found TCR clusters largely donor specific.

In TCRdb, the 5' RACE reads were re-called with MiXCR into one record per CDR3 protein. The sample has about 360,000 distinct CDR3 sequences, about 15% seen once. The study's findings and limits: Clones that contracted from day 15 to 85 were balanced CD4/CD8, while later expanders leaned CD4+.

The chain employs TRBV5-5 and TRBJ2-2; 7 bases are a match to TRBD2. The sample comprised PBMCs or a T cell subset sorted from them (not recorded which). The receptor's source is a man aged 18-30 years who had mild COVID-19 (a few samples of this study predate the infection). Cell type and time point are not known. The CDR3 nucleotides read TGTGCCAGCAGCTCCTCGGGGGGCACCGGGGAGCTGTTTTTT. Its translation: CASSSSGGTGELFF.